The 14 T cell receptor beta chains presented below share a single source sample, sequenced in a study of T-cell reconstitution after alpha-beta-depleted transplantation in children. The authors prepared the TCRbeta library with unique molecular identifiers. TCRdb reanalysed the PCR reads using MiXCR and keeps one entry per CDR3 protein. The sample has around 420,000 distinct CDR3 sequences, around 15% seen once. This specimen was PBMCs, mostly from graft donor cells, taken 360 days after TCRalphabeta/CD19-depleted stem cell transplant. Receptor source: a boy in the first two years of life who had a stem cell transplant for Wiskott-Aldrich syndrome, so the T cells may come from the graft donor.

This clonotype was detected only a few times. V gene TRBV12-3 or TRBV12-4 combines with J gene TRBJ2-3; 7 nucleotides align to TRBD1. There are 15 residues in the CDR3. Trimming removed 5 bases from V and 3 bases from J; junction bases left unmatched: 8. CDR3 coding DNA: TGTGCCAGCAGTGTACAGGGGTGGGAAACAGATACGCAGTATTTT. Translating it yields CASSVQGWETDTQYF.

Notes on this clonotype: Because the CDR3 is missing its conserved closing phenylalanine or tryptophan, this is likely a read error. It is unclear where the CDR3 begins or ends on the DNA, so no DNA is shown, and the CDR3 is as TCRdb lists it. The rearrangement links TRBV4-2 to TRBJ2-3; the table's D call TRBD2 went unverified against the DNA. The CDR3 contains 14 residues when both ends are counted. CDR1 is LGHNA, CDR2 YNFKEQ, per germline. The CDR3 reads CASSHEGEREAMIL.

The chain has TRBV11-2 and TRBJ2-7, with 8 bases fitting TRBD1. Germline-derived CDR1 and CDR2 are SGHAT and FQNNGV. The CDR3 spans 17 residues. Losses at the gene ends were 5 bases for V and 3 bases for J; bases not matched to a gene: 15. CDR3 loop: CASSTTGVGLAGYEQYF. CDR3 in DNA: TGTGCCAGCAGCACGACAGGGGTTGGCCTGGCTGGCTACGAGCAGTACTTC.

This sequence joins TRBV10-3 and TRBJ2-6, with 7 bases fitting TRBD1. This CDR3 is 15 amino acids long. CDR1 and CDR2 (germline): ENHRY, SYGVKD. V was pared by 4 bases and J by 2 bases, with 2 bases of the junction left unmatched. In DNA form, the CDR3 reads TGTGCCATCAGTGGACAGGGACCTGGGGCCAACGTCCTGACTTTC. This codes for CAISGQGPGANVLTF.

This clonotype turned up a few times. This chain connects TRBV5-1 to TRBJ2-3, with 7 nucleotides matching TRBD1. V shed 3 bases and J 7 bases; nucleotides not matched to a gene: 8. The germline V gene has CDR1 SGHRS and CDR2 YFSETQ. CDR3 length equals 14 residues. Here the CDR3 DNA reads TGCGCCAGCAGCTCGACAGGGTTGGAGAATACGCAGTATTTT. This gives the protein CASSSTGLENTQYF.

This clonotype has more than one count but fewer than ten. The chain couples TRBV6-5 to TRBJ2-1, with D possibly matching TRBD2 (6 bases). CDR1 and CDR2 (germline): MNHEY, SVGAGI. V was shortened by 0 bases and J by 9 bases, with 9 bases between the two germline ends. The CDR3 loop spans 13 amino acids. The CDR3 is CASSYSEGIEQFF. The CDR3 DNA is TGTGCCAGCAGTTACTCGGAGGGAATTGAGCAGTTCTTC.

This clonotype showed up just a few times. J is TRBJ2-7 and V is TRBV7-8, with a tentative D call TRBD2 (6 bases). The V end lost 0 bases, the J end lost 2 bases, and 17 bases lay between the germline ends. Per germline, CDR1 SGHVS and CDR2 FQNEAQ. This CDR3 has 17 amino acids. The CDR3 DNA is TGTGCCAGCAGCTTAGCCCTGGGACTTCAACTTGCCTACGAGCAGTACTTC. Its protein product is CASSLALGLQLAYEQYF.

This clonotype was detected a few times. The rearrangement joins TRBV5-1 to TRBJ2-7, with 15 bases matching TRBD2. Germline V gene lookup returns CDR1 SGHRS and CDR2 YFSETQ. The CDR3 runs to 16 residues. The J segment lost 2 bases and the V segment lost 2 bases, leaving 2 bases of the junction unmatched. CDR3 bases: TGCGCCAGCAGCTTAAGGACTAGCGGGAGGGCCTACGAGCAGTACTTC. Protein: CASSLRTSGRAYEQYF.

The chain employs TRBV5-1 and TRBJ2-4; 7 nucleotides align to TRBD1. Germline V CDR1 and CDR2: SGHRS, YFSETQ. The length of the CDR3 is 14 residues. With V trimmed by 2 bases and J by 6 bases, 5 bases remained unmatched. CDR3 DNA: TGCGCCAGCAGCTTCGGGACAGACCCAAACATTCAGTACTTC. This sequence encodes CASSFGTDPNIQYF.

This clonotype occurred a few times. The J gene is TRBJ2-1, the V gene TRBV11-1; 15 bases match TRBD2. With 3 bases clipped from V and 3 bases from J, the junction kept 6 bases outside the gene matches. The V gene's germline CDR1 is SGHAT and CDR2 FQDESV (reference sequence). CDR3 length equals 18 residues. The CDR3 DNA is TGTGCCAGCAGCTTCCCGGGACTAGCGGGAGGAAACTACAATGAGCAGTTCTTC. It codes for CASSFPGLAGGNYNEQFF. Full variable domain (rest looked up from reference TRBV11-1 and TRBJ2-1): EAEVAQSPRYKITEKSQAVAFWCDPISGHATLYWYRQILGQGPELLVQFQDESVVDDSQLPKDRFSAERLKGVDSTLKIQPAELGDSAMYLCASSFPGLAGGNYNEQFFGPGTRLTVL.

The chain has TRBV30 and TRBJ2-7, with D perhaps matching TRBD1 (7 bases). This CDR3 has 14 amino acids. Trimming removed 4 bases at V and 3 bases at J, with 16 bases between. Germline V gives CDR1 GTSNPN, CDR2 SVGIG (reference sequence). The CDR3, as DNA: TGTGCCTGGACCATTGGGGGGACAGTCTACGAGCAGTACTTC. Its translation is CAWTIGGTVYEQYF.

The V and J genes are TRBV18 and TRBJ2-7, with unresolved D. Germline lookup yields CDR1 KGHSH and CDR2 LQKENI. CDR3 length: 16 residues. V was shortened by 3 bases and J by 0 bases, with 15 bases between the two germline ends. Here the CDR3 reads CASSPIRKAPSYEQYF. In DNA, the CDR3 is TGTGCCAGCTCACCGATCAGAAAGGCCCCCTCCTACGAGCAGTACTTC.

This clonotype came up a few times. The chain is built from TRBV25-1 and TRBJ2-3; D is ambiguous. The germline V gene encodes CDR1 MGHDK and CDR2 SYGVNS. This CDR3 contains 14 residues. V was shortened by 4 bases and J by 7 bases, with 15 bases between the two germline ends. CDR3 in DNA: TGTGCCAGCAGTGGGGCTCTGACAACCAATACGCAGTATTTT. This encodes CASSGALTTNTQYF.

This clonotype was counted between two and nine times. The gene calls are TRBV24-1 and TRBJ2-1, with 14 bases aligning to TRBD2. The junction had 3 bases not matched to a gene; V was cut back by 2 bases and J by 7 bases. There are 16 residues in the CDR3. Germline CDR1 and CDR2: KGHDR and SFDVKD. CDR3 sequence reads: CATSDWTSGRLNEQFF. In DNA, the CDR3 is TGTGCCACCAGTGATTGGACTAGCGGGAGGCTAAATGAGCAGTTCTTC.